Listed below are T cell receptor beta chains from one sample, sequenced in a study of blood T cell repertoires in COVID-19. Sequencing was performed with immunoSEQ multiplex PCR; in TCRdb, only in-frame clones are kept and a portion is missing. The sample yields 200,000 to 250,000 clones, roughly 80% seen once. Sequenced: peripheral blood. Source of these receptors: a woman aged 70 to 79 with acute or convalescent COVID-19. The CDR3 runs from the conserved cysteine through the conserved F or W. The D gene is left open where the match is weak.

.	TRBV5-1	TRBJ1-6	TGCGCCAGCAGCTTGTCGGGGACATCGTATTCACCCCTCCACTTT	CASSLSGTSYSPLHF
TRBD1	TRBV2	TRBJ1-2	TGTGCCAGCAGTGAGACCGGGACAGCATTTAACTATGGCTACACCTTC	CASSETGTAFNYGYTF
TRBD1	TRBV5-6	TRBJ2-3	TGTGCCAGCAGCCGGGACAGGGGAAGCACAGATACGCAGTATTTT	CASSRDRGSTDTQYF
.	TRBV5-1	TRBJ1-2	TGCGCCAGCAGCGTGGAGAGATACTATGGCTACACCTTC	CASSVERYYGYTF
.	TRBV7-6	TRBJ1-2	TGTGCCAGCAGCTCGGCTCCATCAGGGGACTATGGCTACACCTTC	CASSSAPSGDYGYTF
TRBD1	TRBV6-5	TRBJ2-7	TGTGCCAGCAGTCCCACCGGGACAGGGGCCTACGAGCAGTACTTC	CASSPTGTGAYEQYF
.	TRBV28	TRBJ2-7	TGTGCCAGCAGTTTACAGAAGTACGAGCAGTACTTC	CASSLQKYEQYF
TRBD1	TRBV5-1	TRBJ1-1	TGCGCCAGCAGCTCGGGACAGGGACCCTTGAACACTGAAGCTTTCTTT	CASSSGQGPLNTEAFF
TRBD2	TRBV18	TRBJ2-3	TGTGCCAGCTCACAGTCTCAGCGGGGTACAGATACGCAGTATTTT	CASSQSQRGTDTQYF
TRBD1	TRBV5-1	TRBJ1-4	TGCGCCAGCAGCATACAGGGGTCGACCGAAAAACTGTTTTTT	CASSIQGSTEKLFF
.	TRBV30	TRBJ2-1	TGTGCCTGGAGTAGCGGCTTCGCGGAGCAGTTCTTC	CAWSSGFAEQFF